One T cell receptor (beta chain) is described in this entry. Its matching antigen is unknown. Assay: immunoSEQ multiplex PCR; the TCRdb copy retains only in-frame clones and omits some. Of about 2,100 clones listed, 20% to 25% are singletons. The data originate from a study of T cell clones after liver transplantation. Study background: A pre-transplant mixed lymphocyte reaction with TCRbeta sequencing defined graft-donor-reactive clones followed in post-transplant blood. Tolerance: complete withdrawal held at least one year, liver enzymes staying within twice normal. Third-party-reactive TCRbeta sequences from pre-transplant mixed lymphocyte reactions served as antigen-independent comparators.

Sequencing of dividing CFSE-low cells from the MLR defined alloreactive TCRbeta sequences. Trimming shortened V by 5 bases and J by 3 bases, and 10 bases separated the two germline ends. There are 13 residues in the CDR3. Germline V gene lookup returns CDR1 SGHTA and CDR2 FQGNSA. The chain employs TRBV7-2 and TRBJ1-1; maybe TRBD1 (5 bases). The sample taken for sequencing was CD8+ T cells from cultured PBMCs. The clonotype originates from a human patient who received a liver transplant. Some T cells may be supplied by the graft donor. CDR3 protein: CASSEKGDTEAFF. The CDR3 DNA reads TGTGCCAGCAGCGAGAAAGGGGACACTGAAGCTTTCTTT.